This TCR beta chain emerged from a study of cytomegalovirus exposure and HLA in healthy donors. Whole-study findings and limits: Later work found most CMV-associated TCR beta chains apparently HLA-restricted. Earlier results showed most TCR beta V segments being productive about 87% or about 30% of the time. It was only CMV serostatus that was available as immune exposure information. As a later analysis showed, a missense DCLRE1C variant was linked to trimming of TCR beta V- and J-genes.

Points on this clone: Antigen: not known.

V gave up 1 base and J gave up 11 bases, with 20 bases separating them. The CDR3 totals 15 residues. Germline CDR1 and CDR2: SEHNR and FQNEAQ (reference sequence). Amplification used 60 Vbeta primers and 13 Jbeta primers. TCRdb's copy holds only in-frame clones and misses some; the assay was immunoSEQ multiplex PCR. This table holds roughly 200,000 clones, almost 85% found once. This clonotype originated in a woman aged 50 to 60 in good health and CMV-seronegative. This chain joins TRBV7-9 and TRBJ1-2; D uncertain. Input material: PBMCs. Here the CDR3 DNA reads TGTGCCAGCAGCTTAGTGCCGATCCGGGGTCAAGGATACACCTTC. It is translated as CASSLVPIRGQGYTF. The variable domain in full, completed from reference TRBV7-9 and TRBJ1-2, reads DTGVSQNPRHKITKRGQNVTFRCDPISEHNRLYWYRQTLGQGPEFLTYFQNEAQLEKSRLLSDRFSAERPKGSFSTLEIQRTEQGDSAMYLCASSLVPIRGQGYTFGSGTRLTVV.